Below are 26 T cell receptor beta chains sequenced from a single sample in a study of vaccination and CD4 T cells after COVID-19. What these receptors recognize is not known. The Oncomine TCR Beta short-read assay was applied to DNA of cultured CD4+ T cells. TCRdb ran MiXCR on the PCR reads and lists one entry per CDR3 protein. The sample records around 17,000 distinct CDR3 sequences, 61% being singletons. Regarding treatment: approximately nine-day PBMC culture with coronavirus spike peptide pools or control peptides (ViraFEST assay). Sequenced: CD4+ T cells from blood, cultured in vitro. These receptors were collected from a human donor who had recovered from COVID-19.

V usage is TRBV12-3 or TRBV12-4 and J usage is TRBJ2-7, with 7 bases that match TRBD2. The CDR3 runs to 14 residues. Unmatched junction bases numbered 4, after V lost 5 bases and J lost 0 bases. DNA of the CDR3: TGTGCCAGCAGTCCGGGCGGGAGCTCCTACGAGCAGTACTTC. Translated, it gives CASSPGGSSYEQYF.

This chain uses TRBV28 with TRBJ2-5; D ambiguous. Deletions cut 3 bases from V and 9 bases from J, with 8 bases between. CDR1 is MDHEN and CDR2 is SYDVKM in the germline V gene. The CDR3 contains 11 residues. The CDR3 coding sequence is TGTGCCAGCAGTTTTATGACCGCCCAGTACTTC. This encodes CASSFMTAQYF.

The V and J genes are TRBV2 and TRBJ1-1; D uncertain. CDR3 length: 14 residues. The germline CDR1 and CDR2 sequences are SNHLY and FYNNEI. V was shortened by 2 bases and J by 7 bases, with 14 bases between the two germline ends. CDR3 in DNA: TGTGCCAGCAGTGAATCAGTTGGCAGACTTGAAGCTTTCTTT. Amino acids: CASSESVGRLEAFF.

This clonotype came up a few times. The chain couples TRBV19 to TRBJ2-3; TRBD1 aligns across 9 bases. The CDR3 is made up of 13 amino acids. CDR1 is LNHDA, CDR2 SQIVND, per germline (reference sequence). V lost 9 bases to trimming and J lost 2 bases; unmatched junction nucleotides: 3. The CDR3 DNA follows: TGTGCCAGCCGGGACAGGGTCACAGATACGCAGTATTTT. It translates to CASRDRVTDTQYF.

The V and J genes are TRBV6-1 and TRBJ2-1, with 10 positions matching TRBD2. Germline V gene lookup returns CDR1 MNHNS and CDR2 SASEGT. The trim removed 5 bases at V and 5 bases at J, leaving 9 bases unmatched. This CDR3 is built from 16 residues. The CDR3 DNA follows: TGTGCCAGCAGTACCTCCGGGACTAGCGTCAACAATGAGCAGTTCTTC. Translating gives CASSTSGTSVNNEQFF.

This clonotype came up a few times. The chain has TRBV2 and TRBJ2-2; the D gene is possibly TRBD2 (6 bases). CDR3 size: 14 residues. The V gene lost 6 bases and the J gene lost 1 base, with 9 bases spanning the gap. Germline-derived CDR1 and CDR2 are SNHLY and FYNNEI. DNA of the CDR3: TGTGCCAGCAGGGGGGGAAAGAACACCGGGGAGCTGTTTTTT. Amino acid sequence: CASRGGKNTGELFF.

The rearrangement joins TRBV11-1 to TRBJ1-5; maybe TRBD1 (5 bases). V shed 4 bases and J shed 4 bases, with 8 bases lying between them. CDR3 length equals 13 residues. The germline V gene encodes CDR1 SGHAT and CDR2 FQDESV (reference sequence). CDR3 nucleotide sequence: TGTGCCAGCAGCTCTCAGGGTAATCAGCCCCAGCATTTT. Amino acids: CASSSQGNQPQHF.

This rearrangement joins TRBV7-2 to TRBJ2-1; no reliable D call. The germline V and J ends were trimmed by 6 bases and 4 bases, with 16 bases remaining between them. Germline V gene lookup returns CDR1 SGHTA and CDR2 FQGNSA. The CDR3 is 15 residues long. CDR3 protein: CASSLTLGSYNEQFF. In DNA, the CDR3 is TGTGCCAGCAGTTTAACACTGGGTAGTTACAATGAGCAGTTCTTC.

The chain links TRBV20-1 to TRBJ1-5, with 8 bases aligning to TRBD1. The J segment lost 1 base and the V segment lost 6 bases, leaving 5 bases of the junction unmatched. There are 14 residues in the CDR3. Germline-derived CDR1 and CDR2 are DFQATT and SNEGSKA (reference sequence). CDR3 DNA sequence: TGCAGTGCACAACAGGGGGAGAGCAATCAGCCCCAGCATTTT. It encodes CSAQQGESNQPQHF.

The chain carries TRBV20-1 and TRBJ1-4; D perhaps matches TRBD1 (5 bases). Germline V lookup: CDR1 DFQATT, CDR2 SNEGSKA (reference sequence). V was cut by 2 bases and J by 7 bases, with 14 bases left in between. The CDR3 is 14 amino acids. CDR3 sequence reads: CSARSGTDIEKLFF. CDR3 nucleotide sequence: TGCAGTGCTAGAAGCGGGACGGACATTGAAAAACTGTTTTTT.

This rearrangement joins TRBV11-2 to TRBJ1-2, with D possibly TRBD1 on 6 matching bases. The length of the CDR3 is 14 residues. The germline CDR1 and CDR2 sequences are SGHAT and FQNNGV. Trimming cost V 3 bases and J 3 bases, with 11 bases left between them. As DNA, the CDR3 is TGTGCCAGCAGCTTCGGCAGGGGCGACTATGGCTACACCTTC. Encoded protein: CASSFGRGDYGYTF. Combining the CDR3 with reference TRBV11-2 and TRBJ1-2 gives the whole variable domain EAGVAQSPRYKIIEKRQSVAFWCNPISGHATLYWYQQILGQGPKLLIQFQNNGVVDDSQLPKDRFSAERLKGVDSTLKIQPAKLEDSAVYLCASSFGRGDYGYTFGSGTRLTVV.

V gene TRBV18 combines with J gene TRBJ2-7; the D is unclear. V dropped 0 bases and J dropped 7 bases, with 19 bases sitting between them. The CDR3 extends over 16 amino acids. The germline CDR1 and CDR2 sequences are KGHSH and LQKENI. CDR3 DNA: TGTGCCAGCTCACCACCGTCGACGGCCGGTTATGGGGAGCAGTACTTC. Translating gives CASSPPSTAGYGEQYF. The variable domain in full, completed from reference TRBV18 and TRBJ2-7, reads NAGVMQNPRHLVRRRGQEARLRCSPMKGHSHVYWYRQLPEEGLKFMVYLQKENIIDESGMPKERFSAEFPKEGPSILRIQQVVRGDSAAYFCASSPPSTAGYGEQYFGPGTRLTVT.

The chain employs TRBV6-2 or TRBV6-3 and TRBJ2-1; the D call may be TRBD1 or TRBD2 (5 bases each). There are 14 residues in the CDR3. Germline loops: CDR1 MNHEY, CDR2 SVGEGT. Trimming cost V 2 bases and J 5 bases, with 10 bases left between them. CDR3 sequence: CASSYGGLNNEQFF. The CDR3, as DNA: TGTGCCAGCAGTTACGGGGGTTTAAACAATGAGCAGTTCTTC.

This clonotype appeared a single time. The chain employs TRBV27 and TRBJ1-1, with unresolved D. Germline CDR1 reads MNHEY; CDR2 reads SMNVEV (reference sequence). The CDR3 length is 14 residues. Trimming removed 4 bases at V and 4 bases at J, with 13 bases between. The CDR3 nucleotides read TGTGCCAGCAGTTGGTCTTTCGCCTTCACTGAAGCTTTCTTT. Its translation: CASSWSFAFTEAFF.

The chain uses TRBV27 and TRBJ1-5, with a weak D call TRBD1 (6 bases). The germline V and J ends were trimmed by 7 bases and 6 bases, with 19 bases remaining between them. The CDR3 loop spans 15 amino acids. From germline, CDR1 is MNHEY and CDR2 SMNVEV (reference sequence). The CDR3 protein is CASNPLGGQGQPQHF. CDR3 coding DNA: TGTGCCAGCAACCCCTTGGGGGGGCAAGGTCAGCCCCAGCATTTT.

The genes are TRBV5-1 and TRBJ2-1; a possible D gene is TRBD1 (6 bases). V was trimmed by 1 base and J by 7 bases, leaving 15 bases between them. The CDR3 consists of 15 residues. The germline CDR1 and CDR2 sequences are SGHRS and YFSETQ. The CDR3 sequence: CASSLQAGERNEQFF. DNA of the CDR3: TGCGCCAGCAGCTTGCAGGCAGGGGAGAGGAATGAGCAGTTCTTC.

This chain joins TRBV15 and TRBJ2-1; TRBD2 is a possible D gene (6 bases). Looked up from germline, CDR1 is LNHNV and CDR2 is YYDKDF (reference sequence). The CDR3 covers 15 residues. The V gene lost 0 bases and the J gene lost 2 bases, with 8 bases spanning the gap. This chain's CDR3 is CATSREGGTYNEQFF. CDR3 sequence (DNA): TGTGCCACCAGCAGAGAGGGCGGGACCTACAATGAGCAGTTCTTC.

This clonotype turned up a few times. At one of its ends the junction is not consistent with the germline gene, which may arise from a read error. The J gene is TRBJ1-2, the V gene TRBV6-1; 9 positions match TRBD1. CDR1 and CDR2 (germline): MNHNS, SASEGT. This CDR3 comprises 13 residues. The CDR3 DNA is TGTGCCAGCAAACAGGGGGCGCACTATGACTACACCTTC. Protein: CASKQGAHYDYTF.

The sample holds a few counts of this clonotype. The chain uses TRBV19 and TRBJ1-2; perhaps TRBD1 as D (5 bases). The CDR3 spans 15 residues. V was cut by 6 bases and J by 2 bases, with 16 bases left in between. Germline V gene data show CDR1 as LNHDA and CDR2 as SQIVND (reference sequence). The CDR3, as DNA: TGTGCCAGTAGACGCCGAGGGGCCATGAACTATGGCTACACCTTC. It codes for CASRRRGAMNYGYTF. The variable domain in full, with the rest retrieved from reference TRBV19 and TRBJ1-2, is DGGITQSPKYLFRKEGQNVTLSCEQNLNHDAMYWYRQDPGQGLRLIYYSQIVNDFQKGDIAEGYSVSREKKESFPLTVTSAQKNPTAFYLCASRRRGAMNYGYTFGSGTRLTVV.

This chain connects TRBV7-3 to TRBJ2-1; D ambiguous. The V gene's germline CDR1 is SGHTA and CDR2 FQGTGA. V shed 2 bases and J shed 2 bases, with 13 bases lying between them. The CDR3 consists of 16 residues. The CDR3 nucleotides are TGTGCCAGCAGCTTATCGGGTTCCGTGGCCTACAATGAGCAGTTCTTC. Encoded protein: CASSLSGSVAYNEQFF. Variable domain in full (rest from reference TRBV7-3 and TRBJ2-1): GAGVSQTPSNKVTEKGKYVELRCDPISGHTALYWYRQSLGQGPEFLIYFQGTGAADDSGLPNDRFFAVRPEGSVSTLKIQRTERGDSAVYLCASSLSGSVAYNEQFFGPGTRLTVL.

This sequence joins TRBV7-2 and TRBJ1-2; possibly TRBD1 for D (5 bases). CDR1 and CDR2 from the germline V gene are SGHTA and FQGNSA. Trimming left V 3 bases short and J 4 bases short, with 9 bases between. The CDR3 length is 13 residues. CDR3 nucleotides: TGTGCCAGCAGCTTGACAGTTACCTATGGCTACACCTTC. This codes for CASSLTVTYGYTF.

The rearrangement links TRBV6-5 to TRBJ1-6, with D unclear. V lost 4 bases, J lost 10 bases, and 17 bases lay in between. The germline CDR1 and CDR2 sequences are MNHEY and SVGAGI. The CDR3 is made up of 15 amino acids. The CDR3 sequence is CASSSDASEVSPLHF. CDR3 nucleotide sequence: TGTGCCAGCAGTTCCGACGCTTCCGAAGTATCACCCCTCCACTTT.

This clonotype was recorded once. This chain links TRBV10-2 with TRBJ2-3; TRBD1 aligns across 11 bases. The CDR3 has 14 amino acids. V lost 6 bases, J lost 3 bases, and 2 bases stayed unmatched. The germline V gene encodes CDR1 WSHSY and CDR2 SAAADI. The CDR3 nucleotides read TGCGCCAGCAGCCGGGACAGGGGGACAGATACGCAGTATTTT. The encoded protein is CASSRDRGTDTQYF.

The chain joins TRBV20-1 to TRBJ2-7, with D perhaps TRBD2 (6 bases). This CDR3 spans 12 amino acids. The germline CDR1 and CDR2 sequences are DFQATT and SNEGSKA (reference sequence). Trimming cost V 4 bases and J 3 bases, with 10 bases left between them. In DNA form, the CDR3 reads TGCAGTGCTACCGACGGGAGCTACGAGCAGTACTTC. Amino acid sequence: CSATDGSYEQYF.

The rearrangement links TRBV30 to TRBJ1-6; D is perhaps TRBD1 (5 bases). Trimming shortened V by 5 bases and J by 5 bases, and 16 bases separated the two germline ends. There are 15 residues in the CDR3. Looked up from germline, CDR1 is GTSNPN and CDR2 is SVGIG (reference sequence). In nucleotides, the CDR3 is TGTGCCTGGGCCGTCGGGGGGGGGAATAATTCACCCCTCCACTTT. It is translated as CAWAVGGGNNSPLHF.

This chain joins TRBV28 and TRBJ2-1, with 7 bases aligning to TRBD2. The end of the DNA fits TRBJ2-7 better, so the J call may be wrong. The CDR3 totals 13 residues. CDR1 is MDHEN, CDR2 SYDVKM, per germline. CDR3 in amino acids: CASRASGPYEQYF. The CDR3 DNA is TGTGCCAGCAGGGCTAGCGGACCCTACGAGCAGTACTTC.